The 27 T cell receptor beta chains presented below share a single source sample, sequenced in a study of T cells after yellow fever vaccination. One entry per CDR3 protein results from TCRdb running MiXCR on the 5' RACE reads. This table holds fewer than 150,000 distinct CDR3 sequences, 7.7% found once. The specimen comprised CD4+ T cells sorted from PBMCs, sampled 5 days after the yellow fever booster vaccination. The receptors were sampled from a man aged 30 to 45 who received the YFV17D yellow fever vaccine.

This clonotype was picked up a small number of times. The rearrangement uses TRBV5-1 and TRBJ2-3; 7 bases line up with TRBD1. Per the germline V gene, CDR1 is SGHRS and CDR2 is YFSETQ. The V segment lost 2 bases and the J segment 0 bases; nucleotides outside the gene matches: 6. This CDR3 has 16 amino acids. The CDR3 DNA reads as TGCGCCAGCAGCTTCAGGACAGGTCGGAGCACAGATACGCAGTATTTT. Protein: CASSFRTGRSTDTQYF.

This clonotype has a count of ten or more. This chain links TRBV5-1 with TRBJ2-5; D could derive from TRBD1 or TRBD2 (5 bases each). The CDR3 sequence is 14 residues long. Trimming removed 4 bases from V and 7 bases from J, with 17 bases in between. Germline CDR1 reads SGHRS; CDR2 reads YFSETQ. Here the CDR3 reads CASSLLGRSGTQYF. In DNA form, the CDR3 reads TGCGCCAGCAGCCTACTGGGACGTAGTGGGACCCAGTACTTC.

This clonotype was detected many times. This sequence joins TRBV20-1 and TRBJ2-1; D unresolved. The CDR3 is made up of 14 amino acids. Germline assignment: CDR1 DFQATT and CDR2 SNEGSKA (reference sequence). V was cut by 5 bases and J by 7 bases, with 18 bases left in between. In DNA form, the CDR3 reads TGCAGTGCTCTAGAACGCCGGAGAAGGAATGAGCAGTTCTTC. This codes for CSALERRRRNEQFF.

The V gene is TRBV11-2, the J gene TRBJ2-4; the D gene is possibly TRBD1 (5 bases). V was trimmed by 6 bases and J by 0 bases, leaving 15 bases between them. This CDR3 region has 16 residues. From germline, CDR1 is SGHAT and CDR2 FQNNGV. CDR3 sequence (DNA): TGTGCCAGCAGGGCCCCGGACAAACTAGCCAAAAACATTCAGTACTTC. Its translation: CASRAPDKLAKNIQYF.

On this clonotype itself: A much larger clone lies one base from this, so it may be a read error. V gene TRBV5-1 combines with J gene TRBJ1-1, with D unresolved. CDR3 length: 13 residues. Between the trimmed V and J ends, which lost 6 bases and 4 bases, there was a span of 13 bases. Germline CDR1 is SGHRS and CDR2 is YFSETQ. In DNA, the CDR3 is TGCGCCAGCATCTTCCTGGGAGCCACTGAAGCTTTCTTT. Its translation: CASIFLGATEAFF.

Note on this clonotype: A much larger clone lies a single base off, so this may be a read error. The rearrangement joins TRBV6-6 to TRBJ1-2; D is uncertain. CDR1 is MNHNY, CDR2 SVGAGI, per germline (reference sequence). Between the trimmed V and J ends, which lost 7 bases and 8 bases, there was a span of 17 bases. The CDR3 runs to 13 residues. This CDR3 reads CASNLYEAIGYTF. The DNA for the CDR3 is TGTGCCAGCAACCTATACGAGGCTATAGGCTACACCTTC.

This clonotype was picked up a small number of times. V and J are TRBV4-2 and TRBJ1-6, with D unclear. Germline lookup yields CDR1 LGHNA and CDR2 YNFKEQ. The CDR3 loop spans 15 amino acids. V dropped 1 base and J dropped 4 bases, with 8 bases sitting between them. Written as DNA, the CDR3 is TGTGCCAGCAGCCAAGCGATAGGATATAATTCACCCCTCCACTTT. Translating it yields CASSQAIGYNSPLHF.

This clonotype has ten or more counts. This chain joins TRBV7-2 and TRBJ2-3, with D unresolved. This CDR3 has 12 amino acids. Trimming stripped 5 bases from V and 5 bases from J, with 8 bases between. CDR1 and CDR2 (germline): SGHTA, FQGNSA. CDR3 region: CASSPMGDTQYF. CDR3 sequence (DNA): TGTGCCAGCAGCCCTATGGGAGATACGCAGTATTTT.

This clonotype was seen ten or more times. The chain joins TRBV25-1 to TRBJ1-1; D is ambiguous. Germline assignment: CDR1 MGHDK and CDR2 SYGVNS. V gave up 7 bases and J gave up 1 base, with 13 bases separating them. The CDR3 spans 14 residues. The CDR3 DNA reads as TGTGCCAGCAATTCGTATCCTGGGAACACTGAAGCTTTCTTT. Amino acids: CASNSYPGNTEAFF.

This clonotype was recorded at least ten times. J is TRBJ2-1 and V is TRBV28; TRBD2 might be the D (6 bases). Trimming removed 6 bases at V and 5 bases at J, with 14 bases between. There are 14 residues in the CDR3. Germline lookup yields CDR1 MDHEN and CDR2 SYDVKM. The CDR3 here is CASRLANLNNEQFF. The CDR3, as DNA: TGTGCCAGCAGACTAGCTAACCTGAACAATGAGCAGTTCTTC. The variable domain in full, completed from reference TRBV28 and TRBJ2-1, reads DVKVTQSSRYLVKRTGEKVFLECVQDMDHENMFWYRQDPGLGLRLIYFSYDVKMKEKGDIPEGYSVSREKKERFSLILESASTNQTSMYLCASRLANLNNEQFFGPGTRLTVL.

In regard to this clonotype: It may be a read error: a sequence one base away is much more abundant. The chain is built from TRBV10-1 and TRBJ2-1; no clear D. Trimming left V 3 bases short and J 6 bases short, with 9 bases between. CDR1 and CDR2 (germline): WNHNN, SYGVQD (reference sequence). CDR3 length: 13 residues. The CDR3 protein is CASSEELFNEQFF. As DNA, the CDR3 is TGCGCCAGCAGTGAAGAACTGTTCAATGAGCAGTTCTTC.

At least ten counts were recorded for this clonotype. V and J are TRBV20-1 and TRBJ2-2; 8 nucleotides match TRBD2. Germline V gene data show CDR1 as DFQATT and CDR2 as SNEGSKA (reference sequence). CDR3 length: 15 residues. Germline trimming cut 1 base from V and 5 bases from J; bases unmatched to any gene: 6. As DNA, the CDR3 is TGCAGTGCTAGAGCGGGAGGGCTTAGTACCGGGGAGCTGTTTTTT. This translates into CSARAGGLSTGELFF.

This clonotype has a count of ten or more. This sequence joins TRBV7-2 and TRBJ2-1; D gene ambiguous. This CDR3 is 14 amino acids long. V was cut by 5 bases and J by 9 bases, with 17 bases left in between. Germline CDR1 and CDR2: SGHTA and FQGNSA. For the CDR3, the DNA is TGTGCCAGCAGCCCGGTCGCATGGTCGGGTGAGCAGTTCTTC. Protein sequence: CASSPVAWSGEQFF. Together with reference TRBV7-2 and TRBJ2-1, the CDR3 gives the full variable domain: GAGVSQSPSNKVTEKGKDVELRCDPISGHTALYWYRQSLGQGLEFLIYFQGNSAPDKSGLPSDRFSAERTGGSVSTLTIQRTQQEDSAVYLCASSPVAWSGEQFFGPGTRLTVL.

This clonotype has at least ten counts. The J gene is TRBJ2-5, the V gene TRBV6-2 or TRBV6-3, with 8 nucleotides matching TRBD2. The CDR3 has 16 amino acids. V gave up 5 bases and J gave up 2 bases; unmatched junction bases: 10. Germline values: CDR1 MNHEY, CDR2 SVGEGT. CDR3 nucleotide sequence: TGTGCCAGCAGTGAAAGAGGAGCGGGAGCTCAAGAGACCCAGTACTTC. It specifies CASSERGAGAQETQYF.

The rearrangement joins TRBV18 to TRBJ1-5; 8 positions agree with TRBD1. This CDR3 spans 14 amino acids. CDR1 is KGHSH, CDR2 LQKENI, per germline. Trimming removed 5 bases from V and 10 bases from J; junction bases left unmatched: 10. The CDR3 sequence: CASSSGTGRAPQHF. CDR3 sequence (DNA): TGTGCCAGCTCATCCGGGACAGGTCGGGCCCCCCAGCATTTT.

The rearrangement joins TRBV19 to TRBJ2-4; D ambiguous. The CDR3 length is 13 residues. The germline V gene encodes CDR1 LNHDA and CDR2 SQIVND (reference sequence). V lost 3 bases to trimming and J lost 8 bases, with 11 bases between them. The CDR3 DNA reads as TGTGCCAGTAGTATCCCCCCGTCTGACATTCAGTACTTC. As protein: CASSIPPSDIQYF.

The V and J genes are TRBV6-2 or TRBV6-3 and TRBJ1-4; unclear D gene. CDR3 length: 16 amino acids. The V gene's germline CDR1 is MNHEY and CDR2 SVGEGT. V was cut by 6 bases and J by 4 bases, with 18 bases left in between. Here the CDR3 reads CASRPGPPYLNEKLFF. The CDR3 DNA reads TGTGCCAGCAGACCTGGACCGCCCTATCTTAATGAAAAACTGTTTTTT.

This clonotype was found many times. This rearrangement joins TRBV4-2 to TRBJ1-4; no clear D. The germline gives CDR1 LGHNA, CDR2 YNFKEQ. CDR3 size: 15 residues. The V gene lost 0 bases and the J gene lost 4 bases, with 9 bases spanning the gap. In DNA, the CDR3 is TGTGCCAGCAGCCAAGATGGTCAGTTTAATGAAAAACTGTTTTTT. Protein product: CASSQDGQFNEKLFF.

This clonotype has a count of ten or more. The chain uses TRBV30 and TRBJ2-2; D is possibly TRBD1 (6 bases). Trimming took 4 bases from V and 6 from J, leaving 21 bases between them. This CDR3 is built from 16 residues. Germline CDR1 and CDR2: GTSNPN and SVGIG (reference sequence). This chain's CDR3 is CAWNYRDTQMAGELFF. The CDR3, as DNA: TGTGCCTGGAACTACCGGGACACCCAGATGGCCGGGGAGCTGTTTTTT. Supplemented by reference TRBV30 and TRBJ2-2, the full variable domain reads SQTIHQWPATLVQPVGSPLSLECTVEGTSNPNLYWYRQAAGRGLQLLFYSVGIGQISSEVPQNLSASRPQDRQFILSSKKLLLSDSGFYLCAWNYRDTQMAGELFFGEGSRLTVL.

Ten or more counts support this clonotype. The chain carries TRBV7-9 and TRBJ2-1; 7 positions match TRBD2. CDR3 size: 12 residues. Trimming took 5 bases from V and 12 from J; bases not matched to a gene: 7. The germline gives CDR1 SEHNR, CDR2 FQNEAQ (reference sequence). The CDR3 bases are TGTGCCAGCAGCCGACTAGCTCCAGGGCAGTTCTTC. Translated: CASSRLAPGQFF.

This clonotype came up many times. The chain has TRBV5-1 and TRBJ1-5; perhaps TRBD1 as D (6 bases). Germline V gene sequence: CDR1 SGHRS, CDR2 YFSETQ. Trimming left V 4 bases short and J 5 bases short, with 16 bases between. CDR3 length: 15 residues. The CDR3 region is CASSAGAGEDQPQHF. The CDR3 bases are TGCGCCAGCAGCGCGGGGGCTGGGGAGGATCAGCCCCAGCATTTT.

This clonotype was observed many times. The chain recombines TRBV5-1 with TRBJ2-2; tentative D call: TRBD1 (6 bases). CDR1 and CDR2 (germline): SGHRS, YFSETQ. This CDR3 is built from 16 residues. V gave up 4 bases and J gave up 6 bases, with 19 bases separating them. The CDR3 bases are TGCGCCAGCAGCGTTCAGTTACAGGGTATTCCCGGGGAGCTGTTTTTT. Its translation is CASSVQLQGIPGELFF. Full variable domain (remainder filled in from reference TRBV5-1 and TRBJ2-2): KAGVTQTPRYLIKTRGQQVTLSCSPISGHRSVSWYQQTPGQGLQFLFEYFSETQRNKGNFPGRFSGRQFSNSRSEMNVSTLELGDSALYLCASSVQLQGIPGELFFGEGSRLTVL.

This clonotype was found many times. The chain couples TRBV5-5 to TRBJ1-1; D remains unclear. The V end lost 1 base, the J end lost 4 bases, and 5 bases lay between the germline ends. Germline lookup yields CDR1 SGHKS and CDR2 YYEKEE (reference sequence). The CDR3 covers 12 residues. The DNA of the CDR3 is TGTGCCAGCAGCTTGTTGAGCACTGAAGCTTTCTTT. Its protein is CASSLLSTEAFF.

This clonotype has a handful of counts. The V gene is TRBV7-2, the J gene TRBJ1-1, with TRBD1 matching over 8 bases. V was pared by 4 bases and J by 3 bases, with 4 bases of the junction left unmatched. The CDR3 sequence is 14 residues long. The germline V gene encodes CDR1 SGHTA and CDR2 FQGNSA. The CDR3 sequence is CASSSQGGHTEAFF. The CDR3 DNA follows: TGTGCCAGCAGCTCACAGGGGGGGCACACTGAAGCTTTCTTT.

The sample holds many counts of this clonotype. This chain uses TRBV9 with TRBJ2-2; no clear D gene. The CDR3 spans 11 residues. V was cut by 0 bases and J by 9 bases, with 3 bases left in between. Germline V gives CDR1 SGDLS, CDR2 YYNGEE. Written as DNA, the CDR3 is TGTGCCAGCAGCGTAGGGTGGGAGCTGTTTTTT. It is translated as CASSVGWELFF.

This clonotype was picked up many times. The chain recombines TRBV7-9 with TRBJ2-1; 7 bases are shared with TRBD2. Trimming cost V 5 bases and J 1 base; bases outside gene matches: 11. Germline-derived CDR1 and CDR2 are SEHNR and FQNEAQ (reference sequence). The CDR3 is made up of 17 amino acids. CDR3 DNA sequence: TGTGCCAGCAGCCCCTTGGGACTACAAAAGTCCTACAATGAGCAGTTCTTC. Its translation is CASSPLGLQKSYNEQFF. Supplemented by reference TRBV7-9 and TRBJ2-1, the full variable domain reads DTGVSQNPRHKITKRGQNVTFRCDPISEHNRLYWYRQTLGQGPEFLTYFQNEAQLEKSRLLSDRFSAERPKGSFSTLEIQRTEQGDSAMYLCASSPLGLQKSYNEQFFGPGTRLTVL.

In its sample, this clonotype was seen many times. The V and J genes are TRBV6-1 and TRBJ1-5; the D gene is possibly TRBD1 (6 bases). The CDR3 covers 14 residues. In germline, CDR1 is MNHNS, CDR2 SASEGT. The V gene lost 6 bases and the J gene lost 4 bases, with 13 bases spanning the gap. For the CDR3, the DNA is TGTGCCAGCAGGCCCGGGACACGTAATCAGCCCCAGCATTTT. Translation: CASRPGTRNQPQHF.